Only a few counts were recorded for the clone carrying this T cell receptor beta chain. V was trimmed by 9 bases and J by 3 bases, leaving 9 bases between them. The CDR3 runs to 11 residues. Germline lookup yields CDR1 SGHRS and CDR2 YFSETQ. With a J-beta primer mix and a sample-barcoded 5' primer, a second PCR ran 7 to 11 cycles. TCRdb recomputed calls from the 5' RACE reads with MiXCR, one row per CDR3 protein. The profile shows about 570,000 distinct CDR3 sequences, about 25% of them singletons. This sample was taken from a study of blood T cells in healthy people across ages. The receptor's source is a woman aged 70-85 years in good health. The specimen sequenced was blood. J is TRBJ1-2 and V is TRBV5-1; tentative D call: TRBD1 (5 bases). CDR3 sequence: CATGGDYGYTF. The DNA for the CDR3 is TGCGCCACCGGGGGGGACTATGGCTACACCTTC.